Following are 2 T cell receptor beta chains from one sample sequenced in a study of T cell changes during pregnancy in multiple sclerosis. Only in-frame clones appear in the TCRdb table, and some are missing; sequencing was by immunoSEQ multiplex PCR. The table lists 89,000 or so clones, over 80% of them singletons. Sequencing used PBMCs, obtained in the first trimester of pregnancy. Every receptor here comes from a female donor in good health, serving as a control in a pregnancy study. Some clones in this sample may be carry-over from other donors' samples.

The CDR3 region has the DNA TGTGCCACCAGCGAGACGACAGGGCTGGGCTCACCCCTCCACTTT. Its protein is CATSETTGLGSPLHF. The chain has TRBV15 and TRBJ1-6; 7 bases match TRBD1. From germline, CDR1 is LNHNV and CDR2 YYDKDF (reference sequence). The J segment lost 10 bases and the V segment lost 5 bases, leaving 11 bases of the junction unmatched. The CDR3 is 15 amino acids. Complete variable domain (other parts from reference TRBV15 and TRBJ1-6): DAMVIQNPRYQVTQFGKPVTLSCSQTLNHNVMYWYQQKSSQAPKLLFHYYDKDFNNEADTPDNFQSRRPNTSFCFLDIRSPGLGDTAMYLCATSETTGLGSPLHFGNGTRLTVT.

The J gene is TRBJ1-3, the V gene TRBV7-2; 8 nucleotides agree with TRBD1. Per the germline V gene, CDR1 is SGHTA and CDR2 is FQGNSA. This CDR3 contains 15 residues. V shed 2 bases, J shed 4 bases, and the junction held 4 bases outside the gene matches. The chain's CDR3 is CASSLKTGVGNTIYF. The CDR3, as DNA: TGTGCCAGCAGCTTAAAGACAGGGGTAGGAAACACCATATATTTT.